The 13 T cell receptor beta chains presented below share a single source sample, sequenced in a study of graft-versus-host responses after intestinal transplantation. Only in-frame clones appear in the TCRdb table, and some are missing; sequencing was by immunoSEQ multiplex PCR. Here the sample spans approximately 97,000 clones, 85% to 95% being singletons. Antigens of these TCRs are unknown. The sequenced sample was unstimulated CD8+ T cells sorted from spleen or lymph node cells, obtained before transplant. All receptors derive from a human donor who was the organ donor for an intestinal transplant.

This chain joins TRBV7-3 and TRBJ2-1; 9 positions match TRBD2. This CDR3 is built from 15 residues. Germline values: CDR1 SGHTA, CDR2 FQGTGA. V was clipped by 2 bases and J by 10 bases; unmatched bases: 9. The CDR3 coding sequence is TGTGCCAGCAGCTTAGCGGGAGGGAGGCTTCGGGAGCAGTTCTTC. This encodes CASSLAGGRLREQFF.

The chain recombines TRBV10-1 with TRBJ2-7; D uncertain. From germline, CDR1 is WNHNN and CDR2 SYGVQD (reference sequence). V lost 4 bases and J lost 0, with 7 bases in between. The CDR3 loop spans 13 amino acids. In nucleotides, the CDR3 is TGCGCCAGCAGTGCTCAGCGCTCCTACGAGCAGTACTTC. This codes for CASSAQRSYEQYF.

The chain's CDR3 is CASSPVAGGPSDTQYF. CDR3 coding DNA: TGTGCCAGCTCACCAGTCGCGGGAGGGCCCTCAGATACGCAGTATTTT. The chain carries TRBV18 and TRBJ2-3; 9 nucleotides line up with TRBD2. Trimming at V came to 2 bases and at J to 4 bases, leaving 7 bases not matched to a gene. Germline V gene data show CDR1 as KGHSH and CDR2 as LQKENI. The CDR3 is made up of 16 amino acids.

This chain uses TRBV27 with TRBJ2-7, with TRBD2 identical over 14 bases. Germline V CDR1 and CDR2: MNHEY, SMNVEV (reference sequence). The trim removed 3 bases at V and 2 bases at J, leaving 9 bases unmatched. The length of the CDR3 is 18 residues. In nucleotides, the CDR3 is TGTGCCAGCAGTTTGACTAGCGGGAGGGCCCTACTGGCCTACGAGCAGTACTTC. Translated, it gives CASSLTSGRALLAYEQYF.

The rearrangement uses TRBV19 and TRBJ1-1; 8 nucleotides line up with TRBD1. CDR3 length: 12 amino acids. V lost 8 bases to trimming and J lost 7 bases; unmatched junction nucleotides: 6. Germline assignment: CDR1 LNHDA and CDR2 SQIVND (reference sequence). CDR3 in DNA: TGTGCCAGTCTCAGGGGGCGAGGTGAAGCTTTCTTT. This encodes CASLRGRGEAFF.

CDR3 coding DNA: TGTGCCAGCAGCGGGGAGTCGACCGGCTATAATTCACCCCTCCACTTT. It specifies CASSGESTGYNSPLHF. V gene TRBV9 combines with J gene TRBJ1-6; D is ambiguous. Germline CDR1 and CDR2: SGDLS and YYNGEE. The length of the CDR3 is 16 residues. Trimming removed 3 bases from V and 3 bases from J, with 13 bases in between.

This rearrangement joins TRBV27 to TRBJ2-7; 7 bases are a match to TRBD1. Germline values: CDR1 MNHEY, CDR2 SMNVEV (reference sequence). V lost 6 bases to trimming and J lost 3 bases; unmatched junction nucleotides: 8. CDR3 length equals 14 residues. CDR3 bases: TGTGCCAGCAGGAGGGGGCAGGGGTACTACGAGCAGTACTTC. It translates to CASRRGQGYYEQYF.

The CDR3: CACRTPNTEAFF. The DNA of the CDR3 is TGTGCCTGCCGGACTCCTAACACTGAAGCTTTCTTT. V gene TRBV30 combines with J gene TRBJ1-1; no reliable D call. CDR1 and CDR2 (germline): GTSNPN, SVGIG (reference sequence). CDR3 length: 12 residues. Trimming cost V 6 bases and J 2 bases, with 10 bases left between them. Supplemented by reference TRBV30 and TRBJ1-1, the full variable domain reads SQTIHQWPATLVQPVGSPLSLECTVEGTSNPNLYWYRQAAGRGLQLLFYSVGIGQISSEVPQNLSASRPQDRQFILSSKKLLLSDSGFYLCACRTPNTEAFFGQGTRLTVV.

This chain joins TRBV28 and TRBJ2-7; D gene unclear. V was clipped by 6 bases and J by 4 bases, with 13 bases between them. In germline, CDR1 is MDHEN, CDR2 SYDVKM. This CDR3 is built from 13 residues. CDR3 nucleotides: TGTGCCAGCAGCCCGACCTACGGGTACGAGCAGTACTTC. This gives the protein CASSPTYGYEQYF.

The chain employs TRBV15 and TRBJ2-1; D not resolved. V lost 0 bases and J lost 3, with 15 bases in between. The CDR3 has 17 residues. Germline V CDR1 and CDR2: LNHNV, YYDKDF (reference sequence). The CDR3, as DNA: TGTGCCACCAGCAGAGAGCTGCCCCTGGCAGACTACAATGAGCAGTTCTTC. Amino acids: CATSRELPLADYNEQFF.

V and J are TRBV15 and TRBJ2-4; perhaps TRBD1 as D (6 bases). CDR1 is LNHNV, CDR2 YYDKDF, per germline (reference sequence). The CDR3 has 16 amino acids. Deletions cut 3 bases from V and 7 bases from J, with 19 bases between. The CDR3 DNA is TGTGCCACCAGCAGGAGGCTGGGGGCAGGGCCCAACATTCAGTACTTC. This encodes CATSRRLGAGPNIQYF. The full variable domain, with the rest looked up from reference TRBV15 and TRBJ2-4, is DAMVIQNPRYQVTQFGKPVTLSCSQTLNHNVMYWYQQKSSQAPKLLFHYYDKDFNNEADTPDNFQSRRPNTSFCFLDIRSPGLGDTAMYLCATSRRLGAGPNIQYFGAGTRLSVL.

The J gene is TRBJ2-1, the V gene TRBV5-5; no firm D call. Trimming left V 2 bases short and J 9 bases short, with 9 bases between. Germline V CDR1 and CDR2: SGHKS, YYEKEE (reference sequence). The CDR3 is made up of 12 amino acids. In DNA, the CDR3 is TGTGCCAGCAGCTTCCCTAGAGGTGAGCAGTTCTTC. It specifies CASSFPRGEQFF.

The chain employs TRBV14 and TRBJ1-1; TRBD1 matches at 8 bases. CDR1 SGHDN and CDR2 FVKESK come from the germline V gene. There are 14 residues in the CDR3. Trimming cost V 6 bases and J 4 bases; bases outside gene matches: 7. CDR3 nucleotides: TGTGCCAGCAGACATACAGGGGGTGGCACTGAAGCTTTCTTT. Its translation is CASRHTGGGTEAFF.